Following are 20 T cell receptor beta chains from one sample sequenced in a study of shared clonotypes between healthy human individuals. This table comes from immunoSEQ multiplex PCR, and its TCRdb copy is limited to in-frame clones, with some not included. The sample holds some 2,400,000 clones, around 95% seen once. The material sequenced was naive CD4+ T cells sorted from blood. Subset specified: CD45RA+ positively selected. The source is a young man in good health.

The chain combines TRBV5-5 with TRBJ2-7; 10 bases align to TRBD1. V trimming: 3 bases; J trimming: 4 bases; junction bases outside the gene matches: 4. The V gene's germline CDR1 is SGHKS and CDR2 YYEKEE (reference sequence). CDR3 length equals 14 residues. CDR3 sequence reads: CASSWDRGRYEQYF. The DNA for the CDR3 is TGTGCCAGCAGCTGGGACAGGGGACGGTACGAGCAGTACTTC.

The chain has TRBV6-6 and TRBJ2-7, with D possibly matching TRBD1 (5 bases). Germline V gives CDR1 MNHNY, CDR2 SVGAGI (reference sequence). CDR3 length: 15 residues. Deletions cut 0 bases from V and 2 bases from J, with 11 bases between. CDR3 loop: CASSYSPGWPYEQYF. Here the CDR3 DNA reads TGTGCCAGCAGTTACTCTCCAGGGTGGCCCTACGAGCAGTACTTC.

The genes are TRBV28 and TRBJ1-5; TRBD1 is a possible D gene (6 bases). This CDR3 spans 13 amino acids. Germline CDR1 MDHEN, CDR2 SYDVKM. The V end lost 6 bases, the J end lost 5 bases, and 11 bases lay between the germline ends. The CDR3 DNA sequence: TGTGCCAGCAGCAGCACAGGGCATCAGCCCCAGCATTTT. This gives the protein CASSSTGHQPQHF.

The rearrangement links TRBV18 to TRBJ1-2; no clear D. CDR1 is KGHSH and CDR2 is LQKENI in the germline V gene. V lost 2 bases to trimming and J lost 3 bases, with 7 bases between them. The CDR3 loop spans 13 amino acids. CDR3 nucleotides: TGTGCCAGCTCACCAACGGATGACTATGGCTACACCTTC. Its translation: CASSPTDDYGYTF.

The chain uses TRBV9 and TRBJ1-2, with D possibly matching TRBD1 (6 bases). CDR3 length equals 14 residues. CDR1 and CDR2 (germline): SGDLS, YYNGEE. The V and J ends lost 2 bases and 8 bases respectively, with 16 bases between them. CDR3: CASSVQQGSGGYTF. The CDR3 DNA reads TGTGCCAGCAGCGTTCAACAGGGTTCTGGGGGCTACACCTTC.

In the case of this clone: The same CDR3 also results from other DNA sequences found in this sample. V usage is TRBV6-5 and J usage is TRBJ2-7; D is uncertain. Germline lookup yields CDR1 MNHEY and CDR2 SVGAGI. The CDR3 is 13 residues long. V lost 0 bases to trimming and J lost 3 bases, with 6 bases between them. CDR3 nucleotides: TGTGCCAGCAGTTACTCGGACGGCTACGAGCAGTACTTC. The encoded protein is CASSYSDGYEQYF.

The chain uses TRBV5-1 and TRBJ2-7; D unclear. V was cut by 4 bases and J by 3 bases, with 11 bases left in between. CDR1 SGHRS and CDR2 YFSETQ come from the germline V gene. CDR3 length: 13 residues. Here the CDR3 DNA reads TGCGCCAGCAGCAGGACGAAAAACTACGAGCAGTACTTC. Amino acid sequence: CASSRTKNYEQYF.

The chain employs TRBV29-1 and TRBJ2-7, with a tentative D call TRBD1 (6 bases). The germline V and J ends were trimmed by 2 bases and 2 bases, with 19 bases remaining between them. The CDR3 extends over 16 amino acids. In germline, CDR1 is SQVTM, CDR2 ANQGSEA. CDR3 in amino acids: CSVEIPRTGSTYEQYF. CDR3 DNA: TGCAGCGTTGAAATCCCAAGAACAGGGTCTACCTACGAGCAGTACTTC.

The chain is built from TRBV5-1 and TRBJ2-3; the match to TRBD2 covers 12 bases. Looked up from germline, CDR1 is SGHRS and CDR2 is YFSETQ. The CDR3 has 15 amino acids. V dropped 6 bases and J dropped 4; count of bases not matched to a gene: 6. The CDR3 is CASTDLAGGSDTQYF. CDR3 nucleotides: TGCGCCAGCACCGATCTAGCGGGGGGGTCAGATACGCAGTATTTT.

The genes are TRBV7-2 and TRBJ1-4; D unclear. This CDR3 contains 15 residues. V was shortened by 6 bases and J by 4 bases, with 15 bases between the two germline ends. Germline V gene sequence: CDR1 SGHTA, CDR2 FQGNSA. This chain's CDR3 is CASSRAGGFNEKLFF. The CDR3 nucleotides read TGTGCCAGCAGTCGGGCAGGAGGGTTTAATGAAAAACTGTTTTTT.

The chain joins TRBV18 to TRBJ1-1; D is perhaps TRBD1 (6 bases). The CDR3 is made up of 14 amino acids. V was cut by 6 bases and J by 4 bases, with 15 bases left in between. Germline V gene data show CDR1 as KGHSH and CDR2 as LQKENI. CDR3 loop: CASSHGIGGTEAFF. The CDR3 nucleotides read TGTGCCAGCTCTCACGGAATAGGGGGCACTGAAGCTTTCTTT.

V and J are TRBV5-4 and TRBJ2-5, with 13 bases that match TRBD2. The germline gives CDR1 SGHNT, CDR2 YYREEE (reference sequence). CDR3 size: 17 residues. Unmatched junction bases numbered 9, after V lost 2 bases and J lost 5 bases. As DNA, the CDR3 is TGTGCCAGCAGCTTCCCGGGACTAGCGGGGACGGGTGAGACCCAGTACTTC. Its translation: CASSFPGLAGTGETQYF.

The gene calls are TRBV30 and TRBJ1-2; 7 bases match TRBD1. Trimming at V came to 8 bases and at J to 5 bases, leaving 11 bases not matched to a gene. Germline lookup yields CDR1 GTSNPN and CDR2 SVGIG (reference sequence). The CDR3 consists of 13 residues. CDR3 residues: CALVEGTEYGYTF. CDR3 bases: TGTGCCCTGGTTGAGGGGACAGAATATGGCTACACCTTC.

This chain joins TRBV10-2 and TRBJ2-7; 9 bases fit TRBD2. The length of the CDR3 is 15 residues. CDR1 WSHSY and CDR2 SAAADI come from the germline V gene. Trimming removed 3 bases from V and 0 bases from J; junction bases left unmatched: 3. This chain's CDR3 is CASSDGLASSYEQYF. The CDR3, as DNA: TGCGCCAGCAGTGATGGACTAGCGTCCTCCTACGAGCAGTACTTC.

The chain uses TRBV7-7 and TRBJ1-3, with D tentatively TRBD1 (6 bases). The germline gives CDR1 SSHAT, CDR2 FNYEAQ (reference sequence). The CDR3 has 15 amino acids. CDR3 DNA: TGTGCTAGCTCCCCGGGGGCAGGATCTGGAAACACCATATATTTT. This sequence encodes CASSPGAGSGNTIYF.

The rearrangement joins TRBV29-1 to TRBJ2-7, with a possible D match to TRBD1 (6 bases). V was shortened by 5 bases and J by 2 bases, with 19 bases between the two germline ends. There are 15 residues in the CDR3. The V gene's germline CDR1 is SQVTM and CDR2 ANQGSEA. Written as DNA, the CDR3 is TGCAGCGTTCTGGAGGTGCAGGGGACCCCCTACGAGCAGTACTTC. Translated: CSVLEVQGTPYEQYF.

A note on this clone: Other DNA sequences in this sample translate to the same CDR3. The chain links TRBV18 to TRBJ2-7; TRBD1 matches 7 bases. With V trimmed by 3 bases and J by 0 bases, 2 bases remained unmatched. CDR1 is KGHSH, CDR2 LQKENI, per germline. This CDR3 has 14 amino acids. CDR3 loop: CASSPGTASYEQYF. The CDR3 nucleotides are TGTGCCAGCTCACCGGGGACAGCCTCCTACGAGCAGTACTTC.

The chain links TRBV2 to TRBJ2-7; tentatively, D is TRBD1 (6 bases). The CDR3 loop spans 13 amino acids. Germline CDR1 reads SNHLY; CDR2 reads FYNNEI. V was shortened by 7 bases and J by 4 bases, with 14 bases between the two germline ends. The CDR3: CASMDRGPYEQYF. CDR3 DNA: TGTGCCAGCATGGACAGAGGGCCTTACGAGCAGTACTTC.

This clone was observed a single time. In the same sample, other DNA sequences code for this CDR3. The chain combines TRBV10-3 with TRBJ2-3; TRBD2 agrees at 9 bases. Germline V CDR1 and CDR2: ENHRY, SYGVKD. Germline trimming cut 0 bases from V and 1 base from J; bases unmatched to any gene: 2. This CDR3 has 16 amino acids. CDR3 protein: CAISESAGGGTDTQYF. The CDR3 coding sequence is TGTGCCATCAGTGAGTCAGCGGGAGGTGGCACAGATACGCAGTATTTT.

The chain couples TRBV6-1 to TRBJ2-1; D remains unclear. The germline V and J ends were trimmed by 6 bases and 9 bases, with 18 bases remaining between them. The CDR3 is 14 amino acids. Germline CDR1 and CDR2: MNHNS and SASEGT. In DNA, the CDR3 is TGTGCCAGCAGAACCGGACCAGGCTGGGGTGAGCAGTTCTTC. It encodes CASRTGPGWGEQFF.